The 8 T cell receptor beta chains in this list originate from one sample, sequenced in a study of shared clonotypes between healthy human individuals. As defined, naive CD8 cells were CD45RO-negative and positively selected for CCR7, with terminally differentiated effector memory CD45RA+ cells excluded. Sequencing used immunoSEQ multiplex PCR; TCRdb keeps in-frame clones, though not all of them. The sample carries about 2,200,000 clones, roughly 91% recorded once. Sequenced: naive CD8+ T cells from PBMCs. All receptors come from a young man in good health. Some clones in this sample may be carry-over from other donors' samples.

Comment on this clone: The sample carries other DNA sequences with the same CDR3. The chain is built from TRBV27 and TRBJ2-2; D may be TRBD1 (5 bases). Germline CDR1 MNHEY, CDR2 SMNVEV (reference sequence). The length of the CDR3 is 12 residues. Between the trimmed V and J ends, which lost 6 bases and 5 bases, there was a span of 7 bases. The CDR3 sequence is CASRTGTGELFF. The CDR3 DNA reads TGTGCCAGCAGAACAGGAACCGGGGAGCTGTTTTTT.

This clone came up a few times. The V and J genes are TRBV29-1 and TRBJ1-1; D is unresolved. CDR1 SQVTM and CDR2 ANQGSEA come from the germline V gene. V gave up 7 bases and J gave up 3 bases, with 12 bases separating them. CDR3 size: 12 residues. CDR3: CSGESRYTEAFF. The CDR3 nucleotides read TGCAGCGGCGAGTCAAGGTACACTGAAGCTTTCTTT.

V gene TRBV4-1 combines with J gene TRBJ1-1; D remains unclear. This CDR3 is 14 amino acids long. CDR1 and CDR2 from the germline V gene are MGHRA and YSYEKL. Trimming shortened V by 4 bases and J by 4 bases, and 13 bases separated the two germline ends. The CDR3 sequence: CASSLGPSGTEAFF. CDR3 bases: TGCGCCAGCAGCCTAGGGCCGTCTGGCACTGAAGCTTTCTTT.

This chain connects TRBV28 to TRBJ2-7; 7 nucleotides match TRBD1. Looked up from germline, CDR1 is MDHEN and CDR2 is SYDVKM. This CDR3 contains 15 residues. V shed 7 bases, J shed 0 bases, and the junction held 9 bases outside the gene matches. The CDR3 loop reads CASTDRQGPSYEQYF. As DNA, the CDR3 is TGTGCCAGCACCGACAGACAGGGACCCTCCTACGAGCAGTACTTC. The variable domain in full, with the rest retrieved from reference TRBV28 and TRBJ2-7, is DVKVTQSSRYLVKRTGEKVFLECVQDMDHENMFWYRQDPGLGLRLIYFSYDVKMKEKGDIPEGYSVSREKKERFSLILESASTNQTSMYLCASTDRQGPSYEQYFGPGTRLTVT.

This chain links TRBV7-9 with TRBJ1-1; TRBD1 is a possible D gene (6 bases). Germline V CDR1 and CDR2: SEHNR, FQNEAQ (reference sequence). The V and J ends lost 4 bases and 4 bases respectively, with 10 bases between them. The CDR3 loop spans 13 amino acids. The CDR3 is CASSSPGVTEAFF. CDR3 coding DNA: TGTGCCAGCAGCTCTCCAGGGGTCACTGAAGCTTTCTTT.

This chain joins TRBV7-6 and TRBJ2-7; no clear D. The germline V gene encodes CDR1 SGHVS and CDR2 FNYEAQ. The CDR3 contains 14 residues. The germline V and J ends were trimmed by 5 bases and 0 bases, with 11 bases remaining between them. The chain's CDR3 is CASSLTESSYEQYF. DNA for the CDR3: TGTGCCAGCAGCCTGACCGAGAGCTCCTACGAGCAGTACTTC.

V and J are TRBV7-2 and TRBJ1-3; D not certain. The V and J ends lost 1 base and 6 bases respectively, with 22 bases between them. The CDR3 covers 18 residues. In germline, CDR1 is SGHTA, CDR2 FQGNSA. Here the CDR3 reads CASSLDRQFMALENTIYF. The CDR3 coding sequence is TGTGCCAGCAGCTTAGACCGTCAGTTTATGGCTCTGGAAAACACCATATATTTT.

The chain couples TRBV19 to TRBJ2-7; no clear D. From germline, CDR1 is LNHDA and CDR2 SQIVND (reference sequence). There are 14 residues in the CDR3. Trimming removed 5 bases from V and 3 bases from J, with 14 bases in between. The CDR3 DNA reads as TGTGCCAGTAGTCCAACCCGGTGGGGCTACGAGCAGTACTTC. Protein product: CASSPTRWGYEQYF.